Here is one T cell receptor (beta chain) with its context. Its specificity is not known. This CDR3 spans 14 amino acids. The V gene's germline CDR1 is MNHNY and CDR2 SVGAGI (reference sequence). Trimming removed 6 bases at V and 11 bases at J, with 17 bases between. PCR was performed a second time for 7 to 11 cycles using a sample-barcoded 5' primer and a J-beta primer mix. Every molecule of cDNA carried a tag from a template-switch adaptor with 12 random nucleotides. MiXCR was run by TCRdb on the 5' RACE reads, yielding one entry per CDR3 protein. Of 1.8 million or so distinct CDR3 sequences listed, about 39% are singletons. The data were taken from a study of blood T cells in healthy people across ages. Study details: About one barcoded beta molecule per two T cells came from capture by template switching. Findings and limits, study-wide: Higher diversity and more naive CD4+ cells were features of long-lived donors, compared to aged donors.

This chain uses TRBV6-6 with TRBJ1-6; D perhaps matches TRBD1 (6 bases). The receptor was isolated from a human donor in good health. Sequencing used blood. CDR3 sequence (DNA): TGTGCCAGCAGATATTGGACAGATACGACACCCCTCCACTTT. Translating gives CASRYWTDTTPLHF.